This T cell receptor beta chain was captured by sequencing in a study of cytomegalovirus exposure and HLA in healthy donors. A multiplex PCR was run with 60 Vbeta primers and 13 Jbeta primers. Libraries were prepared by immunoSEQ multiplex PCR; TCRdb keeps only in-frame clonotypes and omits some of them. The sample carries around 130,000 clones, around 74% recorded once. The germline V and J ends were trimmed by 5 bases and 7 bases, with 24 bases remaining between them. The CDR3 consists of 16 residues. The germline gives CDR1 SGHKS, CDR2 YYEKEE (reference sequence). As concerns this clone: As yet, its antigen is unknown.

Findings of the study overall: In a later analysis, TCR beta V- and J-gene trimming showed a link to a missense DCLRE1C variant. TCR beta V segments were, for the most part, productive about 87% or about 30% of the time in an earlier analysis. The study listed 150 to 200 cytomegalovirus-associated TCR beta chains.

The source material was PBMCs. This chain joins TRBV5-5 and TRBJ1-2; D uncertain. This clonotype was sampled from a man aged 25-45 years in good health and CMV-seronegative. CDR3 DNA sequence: TGTGCCAGCAGGGAAGGCCCGGGGAGGTTTATTGGTGGCTACACCTTC. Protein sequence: CASREGPGRFIGGYTF.